This T cell receptor beta chain was sequenced for a study of T cell responses to AZD1222 COVID-19 vaccine (dated by TCRdb to the early 2020s). Background on the whole study: A total of about 230 trial participants underwent TCR sequencing, of whom 200 to 220 received two doses of AZD1222 and around 25 received two doses of the MenACWY control vaccine. Enrollment into the trials was organized by age into subgroups of 18-55, 56-69 and 70-plus years, and those subgroups contained approximately 160, 26 and 62 TCR-sequenced participants, respectively. The investigation overall reported the following: The whole spike protein was spanned by vaccine-associated CD4 TCRs, and dominant responses were seen in regions 160-218 and 743-854. Participants were mostly white British, with more females than males. The authors suggested clonal diversity may have been underestimated. Because no day 14 peak-response samples were available, repertoires were characterized only after the peak T cell response. After two AZD1222 doses, both the breadth and the depth of spike-specific TCRs were significantly higher than at day 0 and than in MenACWY recipients. Conclusions about previously exposed vaccinees are limited, since just five or six AZD1222 recipients were seropositive for SARS-CoV-2 at baseline. Epitopes outside the regions mutated in the B.1.351 and B.1.1.7 variants were reportedly recognized by nearly half of the unique spike-specific TCRs. In the small 56-69-year group, the increase in depth fell short of significance, most likely because of low power.

The junction carries 6 bases between V and J, which are trimmed by 0 bases and 0 bases respectively. Inclusive of the bounding cysteine and phenylalanine, the CDR3 is 14 residues long. The only DNA kept is the CDR3, 42 bases in frame from the first base. Via the germline V gene (reference sequence), CDR1 is GTSNPN and CDR2 SVGIG. The CDR3 regions of human TCRbeta chains were analyzed by immunosequencing. Under the source paper's analysis protocol: Repertoire TCRs were matched against a reference library of SARS-CoV-2-specific TCRs generated with the MIRA antigen-specificity platform. Breadth was defined as the fraction of unique TCRs that were SARS-CoV-2-associated, and depth was defined as the fraction of total T cells that were SARS-CoV-2-associated. Each spike-specific TCR was assigned to its reactive spike region and to a CD4 or CD8 class using the MIRA data. Log10-transformed breadth and depth values were compared by one-way ANOVA with Sidak's multiple comparisons tests. The table was pulled from immuneACCESS by TCRdb, which kept in-frame rearrangements only. Such tables lose some clones; where checked, under half of the loss comes from unresolved V genes, and the rest has no known cause. D and trimming come from the DNA, and the V and J calls and clone size come from that table. The sample data list 160,000 or so clones, and more than 85% of these were observed just once. Just under 7% of the sample comes from the top ten.

As concerns this clone: The antigen this receptor binds is unknown. The input lacks base qualities; no much larger clone sits a single base away.

The time point label here, explained by the study, means: sample from adult after SARS-CoV-2 infection, after symptom onset. Two convalescent COVID-19 patients, sampled after symptom onset from adults with prior SARS-CoV-2 infection, were also TCR-sequenced for comparison. The chain employs TRBV30 and TRBJ1-5; the D gene identity is not certain. The source material was peripheral blood, sampled after recovery from COVID-19. The TCR originated in an adult who had recovered from COVID-19. The CDR3 corresponds to CAWSVRDSNQPQHF. The sequence in DNA is TGTGCCTGGAGTGTCCGAGATAGCAATCAGCCCCAGCATTTT.